These 24 T cell receptor beta chains share one sample of origin, sequenced in a study of cytomegalovirus exposure and HLA in healthy donors. Clones were read by immunoSEQ multiplex PCR, and TCRdb kept only the in-frame ones, dropping some. The sample includes 200,000 or so clones, about four fifths of them seen just once. The sequenced material came from PBMCs. The receptor set was obtained from a man aged 18 to 29 in good health and CMV-seropositive.

This clone has just one count. The chain uses TRBV9 and TRBJ2-3; no clear D. Germline V lookup: CDR1 SGDLS, CDR2 YYNGEE. The CDR3 runs 15 residues. Trimming cost V 0 bases and J 0 bases, with 8 bases left between them. The CDR3 DNA is TGTGCCAGCAGCGTAGCCCTCCGGAGCACAGATACGCAGTATTTT. This gives the protein CASSVALRSTDTQYF.

The chain carries TRBV9 and TRBJ2-1; possibly TRBD1 for D (6 bases). The CDR3 is 14 amino acids. Germline V gives CDR1 SGDLS, CDR2 YYNGEE. With 4 bases removed from V and 5 bases from J, the gap between germline ends came to 13 bases. The CDR3 here is CASSWDTRNNEQFF. The CDR3 region has the DNA TGTGCCAGCAGCTGGGACACCCGAAACAATGAGCAGTTCTTC.

This clone has just a few counts. The chain has TRBV5-1 and TRBJ2-5, with TRBD2 as a possible D gene (6 bases). This CDR3 spans 15 amino acids. The V end was cut by 5 bases, the J end by 2 bases, with 16 bases between. CDR1 and CDR2 (germline): SGHRS, YFSETQ. For the CDR3, the DNA is TGCGCCAGCAGTTCAACGGGACTCTCACAAGAGACCCAGTACTTC. The encoded protein is CASSSTGLSQETQYF.

The chain uses TRBV28 and TRBJ1-5; possible D gene TRBD1, 5 bases. V lost 9 bases, J lost 2 bases, and 20 bases lay in between. Germline-derived CDR1 and CDR2 are MDHEN and SYDVKM. This CDR3 comprises 16 residues. CDR3 loop: CASDTGHNRRNQPQHF. The DNA of the CDR3 is TGTGCCAGTGACACAGGCCATAATCGGCGCAATCAGCCCCAGCATTTT.

The genes are TRBV15 and TRBJ2-5; tentatively, D is TRBD2 (6 bases). Germline V gene sequence: CDR1 LNHNV, CDR2 YYDKDF (reference sequence). The CDR3 contains 15 residues. Between the trimmed V and J ends, which lost 2 bases and 5 bases, there was a span of 15 bases. CDR3 DNA: TGTGCCACCAGCAGACCTAGACTAGTGGGGGAGACCCAGTACTTC. This encodes CATSRPRLVGETQYF. The whole variable domain, remainder taken from reference TRBV15 and TRBJ2-5, is DAMVIQNPRYQVTQFGKPVTLSCSQTLNHNVMYWYQQKSSQAPKLLFHYYDKDFNNEADTPDNFQSRRPNTSFCFLDIRSPGLGDTAMYLCATSRPRLVGETQYFGPGTRLLVL.

The chain combines TRBV29-1 with TRBJ2-7; 9 bases are a match to TRBD1. The CDR3 is made up of 15 amino acids. V trimming: 4 bases; J trimming: 0 bases; junction bases outside the gene matches: 7. Germline V gene sequence: CDR1 SQVTM, CDR2 ANQGSEA. CDR3 in amino acids: CSVAGGQGSSYEQYF. The CDR3 coding sequence is TGCAGCGTTGCAGGGGGACAGGGAAGCTCCTACGAGCAGTACTTC.

The chain links TRBV2 to TRBJ2-7; 7 bases map to TRBD1. Germline CDR1 and CDR2: SNHLY and FYNNEI. V was pared by 7 bases and J by 5 bases, with 11 bases of the junction left unmatched. This CDR3 spans 14 amino acids. The CDR3 sequence is CASKGDRGWNEQYF. The CDR3 nucleotides are TGTGCCAGCAAGGGGGACAGAGGGTGGAACGAGCAGTACTTC.

The chain is built from TRBV11-3 and TRBJ1-5; D remains ambiguous. The germline CDR1 and CDR2 sequences are SGHNT and YENEEA. This CDR3 is built from 16 residues. Trimming stripped 1 base from V and 4 bases from J, with 14 bases between. In nucleotides, the CDR3 is TGTGCCAGCAGCTTAGTACCCGCCGGAGGAAATCAGCCCCAGCATTTT. As protein: CASSLVPAGGNQPQHF.

This clone was seen once. The chain joins TRBV5-6 to TRBJ2-7; 7 nucleotides match TRBD1. CDR1 is SGHDT, CDR2 YYEEEE, per germline. The CDR3 loop spans 16 amino acids. V gave up 3 bases and J gave up 4 bases; unmatched junction bases: 13. The CDR3 DNA follows: TGTGCCAGCAGCTCCCGACAGGGTCCGACGTTTTACGAGCAGTACTTC. It yields the protein CASSSRQGPTFYEQYF.

By share, this clone counts as medium-sized. The chain couples TRBV7-8 to TRBJ2-7; the D is unclear. Germline V gene sequence: CDR1 SGHVS, CDR2 FQNEAQ. The CDR3 extends over 13 amino acids. Trimming pared 5 bases from V and 6 bases from J, leaving 14 bases between. The CDR3 here is CASSPHEFAEQYF. The CDR3 coding sequence is TGTGCCAGCAGCCCCCATGAGTTTGCCGAGCAGTACTTC.

The genes are TRBV6-1 and TRBJ2-1; 9 bases agree with TRBD2. Germline values: CDR1 MNHNS, CDR2 SASEGT. V dropped 1 base and J dropped 8; count of bases not matched to a gene: 6. The length of the CDR3 is 15 residues. CDR3 DNA: TGTGCCAGCAGTGAAGTGGCGGGAGGGCCTCATGAGCAGTTCTTC. Residues: CASSEVAGGPHEQFF.

DNA of the CDR3: TGCAGCGCTGTCCCCCGGGAGGCCCTAATGAACACTGAAGCTTTCTTT. Amino acids: CSAVPREALMNTEAFF. This chain links TRBV29-1 with TRBJ1-1; D gene uncertain. Germline V gene lookup returns CDR1 SQVTM and CDR2 ANQGSEA. V dropped 7 bases and J dropped 0 bases, with 21 bases sitting between them. CDR3 size: 16 residues.

The chain joins TRBV5-1 to TRBJ2-1; D unresolved. V lost 0 bases, J lost 4 bases, and 8 bases lay in between. Germline V CDR1 and CDR2: SGHRS, YFSETQ. The CDR3 is 14 amino acids. The CDR3 sequence: CASSLVSVYNEQFF. The CDR3 bases are TGCGCCAGCAGCTTGGTGTCGGTTTACAATGAGCAGTTCTTC.

In DNA, the CDR3 is TGTGCCAGCAGCTTAGGACAGGGTTTTGGTATCCAGTACTTC. Protein: CASSLGQGFGIQYF. The V and J genes are TRBV7-9 and TRBJ2-5, with 7 nucleotides matching TRBD1. The CDR3 is 14 amino acids. Looked up from germline, CDR1 is SEHNR and CDR2 is FQNEAQ (reference sequence). The V segment lost 1 base and the J segment 10 bases; nucleotides outside the gene matches: 9.

The chain combines TRBV6-5 with TRBJ2-3; D ambiguous. With 7 bases removed from V and 4 bases from J, the gap between germline ends came to 6 bases. The CDR3 loop spans 11 amino acids. Germline values: CDR1 MNHEY, CDR2 SVGAGI. CDR3: CASTYADTQYF. The DNA of the CDR3 is TGTGCCAGCACCTACGCAGATACGCAGTATTTT.

This clone appeared a single time. The chain combines TRBV7-3 with TRBJ2-3; D gene ambiguous. This CDR3 contains 14 residues. Germline V gene lookup returns CDR1 SGHTA and CDR2 FQGTGA. Trimming shortened V by 2 bases and J by 2 bases, and 8 bases separated the two germline ends. CDR3 DNA: TGTGCCAGCAGCTTACTATCTAACACAGATACGCAGTATTTT. Translated: CASSLLSNTDTQYF.

The chain joins TRBV6-6 to TRBJ1-4; TRBD1 agrees at 8 bases. The CDR3 is made up of 14 amino acids. With 5 bases clipped from V and 11 bases from J, the junction kept 10 bases outside the gene matches. CDR1 is MNHNY and CDR2 is SVGAGI in the germline V gene (reference sequence). CDR3 residues: CASSQGQGEYKLFF. The CDR3 DNA is TGTGCCAGCAGTCAAGGACAGGGAGAGTATAAACTGTTTTTT.

V is TRBV7-2 and J is TRBJ2-7, with 10 positions matching TRBD2. There are 17 residues in the CDR3. V was clipped by 7 bases and J by 0 bases; unmatched bases: 12. CDR1 is SGHTA and CDR2 is FQGNSA in the germline V gene. This chain's CDR3 is CASTKLVGTSDSYEQYF. For the CDR3, the DNA is TGTGCCAGCACCAAACTCGTGGGGACTAGCGACTCCTACGAGCAGTACTTC.

This chain joins TRBV5-1 and TRBJ2-4; D not certain. Deletions cut 0 bases from V and 2 bases from J, with 15 bases between. The CDR3 is 17 amino acids. The V gene's germline CDR1 is SGHRS and CDR2 YFSETQ. The CDR3 bases are TGCGCCAGCAGCTTGGATGACACCTACCGGACCAAAAACATTCAGTACTTC. Its protein product is CASSLDDTYRTKNIQYF.

This clone was seen only once. V and J are TRBV9 and TRBJ2-7; 12 nucleotides line up with TRBD2. The germline gives CDR1 SGDLS, CDR2 YYNGEE. The CDR3 runs to 15 residues. V was clipped by 4 bases and J by 5 bases; unmatched bases: 7. CDR3 residues: CASSPLGLAGNEQYF. For the CDR3, the DNA is TGTGCCAGCAGCCCCCTCGGACTAGCGGGAAACGAGCAGTACTTC. Full variable domain (outside the CDR3, taken from reference TRBV9 and TRBJ2-7): DSGVTQTPKHLITATGQRVTLRCSPRSGDLSVYWYQQSLDQGLQFLIQYYNGEERAKGNILERFSAQQFPDLHSELNLSSLELGDSALYFCASSPLGLAGNEQYFGPGTRLTVT.

The chain joins TRBV19 to TRBJ1-3; possibly TRBD1 for D (5 bases). The CDR3 sequence is 14 residues long. The V gene's germline CDR1 is LNHDA and CDR2 SQIVND (reference sequence). V was pared by 8 bases and J by 8 bases, with 19 bases between. For the CDR3, the DNA is TGTGCCAGTTGTGGAACAGGATTTGCCGACACCATATATTTT. Its protein product is CASCGTGFADTIYF.

The chain employs TRBV4-3 and TRBJ1-4; 12 nucleotides match TRBD1. After removal of 4 bases from V and 7 bases from J, the junction contained 16 bases not matched to a gene. The CDR3 loop spans 19 amino acids. Per germline, CDR1 LGHNA and CDR2 YSLEER. CDR3 nucleotides: TGCGCCAGCAGCCTTTACCCCGGGACAGGGGGCGAAGGGTCTGAAAAACTGTTTTTT. The encoded protein is CASSLYPGTGGEGSEKLFF.

This rearrangement joins TRBV10-3 to TRBJ1-5; 8 bases match TRBD1. CDR3 length: 15 amino acids. With 5 bases clipped from V and 3 bases from J, the junction kept 6 bases outside the gene matches. Germline V gene lookup returns CDR1 ENHRY and CDR2 SYGVKD. DNA of the CDR3: TGTGCCATCAGTTCGACAGGGGTGGACAATCAGCCCCAGCATTTT. Its protein product is CAISSTGVDNQPQHF.

V is TRBV4-1 and J is TRBJ2-5; 10 bases line up with TRBD2. This CDR3 has 16 amino acids. J lost 5 bases, V lost 0 bases, and 6 bases had no gene match. Germline V gene lookup returns CDR1 MGHRA and CDR2 YSYEKL. As DNA, the CDR3 is TGCGCCAGCAGCCAAGAGCTAGCGGGAGTCAGGGAGACCCAGTACTTC. It translates to CASSQELAGVRETQYF.